This T cell receptor (beta chain) came from a study of CD8+ T cells in alopecia areata. About the research overall: The drug, tofacitinib, lasted 6 to 18 months, followed by 6 months off drug.

Study-level points and caveats: Scalp clonality decreased significantly with tofacitinib, and so did expanded CD8+ clones among the top 100. Scalp data also include sequences from resident alphabeta T cells of normal skin. Persistence of many expanded lesional clones was seen in scalp and blood during tofacitinib.

The authors extracted RNA and reverse transcribed it into cDNA as the sequencing template. Produced via immunoSEQ multiplex PCR; TCRdb's table is partial and in-frame only. The sample yields more than 200,000 clones, over 40% seen once. CDR1 SGHVS and CDR2 FNYEAQ come from the germline V gene. The CDR3 totals 14 residues. With 5 bases clipped from V and 5 bases from J, the junction kept 6 bases outside the gene matches. Regarding this clone: The antigen is unknown.

Treatment of the sample: oral pan-JAK inhibitor, 5-10 mg twice daily. Material: CD4+ T cells sorted from blood, obtained around week 36, from a patient treated with tofacitinib. The chain uses TRBV7-6 and TRBJ2-5; 9 nucleotides line up with TRBD1. The sequence was obtained from a human donor with alopecia areata. The CDR3 DNA reads TGTGCCAGCAGCCCCACAGGGGGCCCCGAGACCCAGTACTTC. Encoded protein: CASSPTGGPETQYF.